Listed below are T cell receptor beta chains from one sample, sequenced in a study of response to subunit inactivated influenza vaccine. From the RT-PCR reads, TCRdb called clonotypes with MiXCR, one entry per CDR3 protein. The sample includes roughly 570,000 distinct CDR3 sequences, approximately 13% seen only once; the top ten take roughly 14%. The sample consisted of PBMCs from blood, taken 40 to 50 days after vaccination. The receptors come from a man aged 45-65 years who received an inactivated influenza vaccine. CDR3s include the opening cysteine and the closing phenylalanine or tryptophan. The D gene is left open where the match is weak. Clone size appears in some rows only: once, few, many, or a class for an expanded clone.

D,J,V,size,CDR3,DNA
.,TRBJ2-3,TRBV6-5,many,CASSYSIPSTDTQYF,TGTGCCAGCAGTTACTCGATACCAAGCACAGATACGCAGTATTTT
TRBD2,TRBJ2-3,TRBV7-9,few,CASEAGGTVGTQYF,TGTGCCAGCGAAGCGGGAGGAACAGTGGGGACGCAGTATTTT
TRBD1,TRBJ2-5,TRBV29-1,.,CSVLDRGDQETQYF,TGCAGCGTTCTGGACAGGGGGGACCAAGAGACCCAGTACTTC
TRBD2,TRBJ2-3,TRBV5-1,few,CASLAGGTDTQYF,TGCGCCAGCCTAGCGGGGGGCACAGATACGCAGTATTTT
.,TRBJ1-2,TRBV6-5,many,CASSYASGATYGYTF,TGTGCCAGCAGTTACGCTTCAGGGGCGACCTATGGCTACACCTTC
.,TRBJ1-2,TRBV29-1,many,CSVESGEGYGYTF,TGCAGCGTTGAATCAGGCGAGGGCTACGGCTACACCTTC
.,TRBJ2-1,TRBV5-1,.,CASSLVDTYNEQFF,TGCGCCAGCAGCTTGGTGGACACATACAATGAGCAGTTCTTC
.,TRBJ2-7,TRBV20-1,few,CSARAFQGYEQYF,TGCAGTGCTAGAGCATTTCAGGGGTACGAGCAGTACTTC
TRBD1,TRBJ1-4,TRBV28,.,CASSSQGAEVEKLFF,TGTGCCAGCAGTTCACAGGGGGCGGAGGTTGAAAAACTGTTTTTT
TRBD1,TRBJ1-6,TRBV5-1,.,CASSETGTSGSPLLF,TGCGCCAGCAGCGAGACAGGGACTTCGGGTTCACCCCTCCTCTTT
.,TRBJ2-7,TRBV10-3,many,CASASRIGGISYEQYF,TGTGCCAGCGCTTCCCGGATAGGGGGGATTTCCTACGAGCAGTACTTC
.,TRBJ2-7,TRBV7-2,few,CASSLRDIGYEQYF,TGTGCCAGCAGCTTACGGGACATAGGGTACGAGCAGTACTTC
.,TRBJ2-5,TRBV4-1,few,CASSQGDAASQYF,TGCGCCAGCAGCCAAGGGGACGCCGCTTCCCAGTACTTC
TRBD2,TRBJ2-7,TRBV6-1,.,CASRGLAGNYEQYF,TGTGCCAGCAGGGGACTAGCGGGAAACTACGAGCAGTACTTC
.,TRBJ2-3,TRBV20-1,few,CSATGWPGGPDTQYF,TGCAGTGCTACTGGGTGGCCCGGGGGGCCAGATACGCAGTATTTT
.,TRBJ1-6,TRBV20-1,many,CSAREDMRTSSYNSPLHF,TGCAGTGCTAGAGAGGACATGAGAACCAGCTCCTATAATTCACCCCTCCACTTT
.,TRBJ2-7,TRBV4-3,.,CASSQDPAVAYEQYF,TGCGCCAGCAGCCAAGACCCAGCGGTTGCCTACGAGCAGTACTTC
.,TRBJ1-5,TRBV5-8,.,CASTIPRGYSNQPQHF,TGTGCCAGCACCATCCCCAGGGGTTATAGCAATCAGCCCCAGCATTTT
.,TRBJ2-5,TRBV12-3/TRBV12-4,few,CASSLQGIGETQYF,TGTGCCAGCAGTTTACAAGGGATCGGAGAGACCCAGTACTTC
.,TRBJ1-5,TRBV12-3/TRBV12-4,many,CASTMGGQPQHF,TGTGCCAGCACCATGGGGGGTCAGCCCCAGCATTTT
.,TRBJ1-3,TRBV4-3,.,CASSQTGYSGNTIYF,TGCGCCAGCAGCCAAACGGGATACTCTGGAAACACCATATATTTT
.,TRBJ2-3,TRBV29-1,few,CSVASTDTQYF,TGCAGCGTCGCTAGCACAGATACGCAGTATTTT
.,TRBJ2-7,TRBV12-3/TRBV12-4,many,CASSPPQGYEQYF,TGTGCCAGCAGCCCCCCACAGGGCTACGAGCAGTACTTC
.,TRBJ1-2,TRBV5-1,few,CASSLGLTDYGYTF,TGCGCCAGCAGCTTGGGTCTGACCGACTATGGCTACACCTTC
.,TRBJ2-7,TRBV6-5,few,CASSYSTDFYEQYF,TGTGCCAGCAGTTACAGTACGGATTTCTACGAGCAGTACTTC
.,TRBJ1-6,TRBV4-3,few,CASSQRGTYNSPLHF,TGCGCCAGCAGCCAGAGGGGTACCTATAATTCACCCCTCCACTTT
.,TRBJ2-5,TRBV5-1,few,CASSLDTGRVETQYF,TGCGCCAGCAGCTTGGATACAGGGAGGGTGGAGACCCAGTACTTC
TRBD2,TRBJ2-5,TRBV18,.,CASSPILSSSGSRETQYF,TGTGCCAGCTCACCAATATTGTCGTCTAGCGGGAGCAGAGAGACCCAGTACTTC
.,TRBJ2-1,TRBV3-1,.,CASSQERRGYNEQFF,TGTGCCAGCAGCCAAGAGCGACGGGGGTACAATGAGCAGTTCTTC
.,TRBJ2-1,TRBV24-1,many,CATSDPTGLRMDEQFF,TGTGCCACCAGTGATCCAACAGGGTTAAGGATGGATGAGCAGTTCTTC
TRBD2,TRBJ2-5,TRBV20-1,few,CSARPERGGGQETQYF,TGCAGTGCTAGACCTGAGCGGGGGGGCGGGCAAGAGACCCAGTACTTC
TRBD2,TRBJ2-2,TRBV25-1,.,CASSMSGRAVGELFF,TGTGCCAGCAGTATGAGCGGGAGGGCCGTCGGGGAGCTGTTTTTT
.,TRBJ2-1,TRBV12-3/TRBV12-4,many,CASSLGTPAYNEQFF,TGTGCCAGCAGTTTGGGAACCCCTGCCTACAATGAGCAGTTCTTC
TRBD1,TRBJ2-5,TRBV29-1,many,CSVEKPTGQETQYF,TGCAGCGTCGAGAAACCGACAGGGCAAGAGACCCAGTACTTC
.,TRBJ1-5,TRBV11-1,.,CASSFNRQGNQPQHF,TGTGCCAGCAGCTTTAACCGACAGGGCAATCAGCCCCAGCATTTT
.,TRBJ2-7,TRBV5-1,.,CASSYRAGSGYEQYF,TGCGCCAGCAGCTACCGGGCCGGCTCCGGGTACGAGCAGTACTTC
TRBD1,TRBJ1-5,TRBV28,few,CASRPQGIRNQPQHF,TGTGCCAGCAGACCACAGGGGATTCGCAATCAGCCCCAGCATTTT
.,TRBJ2-7,TRBV29-1,many,CSVQWGAHYEQYF,TGCAGCGTTCAGTGGGGGGCACACTACGAGCAGTACTTC
TRBD2,TRBJ2-7,TRBV10-3,.,CAIRGTNYEQYF,TGTGCCATCAGAGGGACTAATTACGAGCAGTACTTC
TRBD2,TRBJ2-1,TRBV7-9,few,CASSPPSGGWAYNEQFF,TGTGCCAGCAGCCCGCCTAGCGGGGGGTGGGCCTACAATGAGCAGTTCTTC
TRBD1,TRBJ2-1,TRBV24-1,few,CATSPTGFTYNEQFF,TGTGCCACCAGCCCGACAGGGTTCACCTACAATGAGCAGTTCTTC
TRBD2,TRBJ2-3,TRBV20-1,few,CSARPPPASGRTDTQYF,TGCAGTGCTAGACCGCCCCCGGCTAGCGGGAGGACAGATACGCAGTATTTT
TRBD2,TRBJ2-7,TRBV27,.,CASSFRGLAGLYEQYF,TGTGCCAGCAGTTTCAGGGGACTAGCGGGTCTTTACGAGCAGTACTTC
TRBD1,TRBJ1-5,TRBV2,.,CASSPGQGQPQHF,TGTGCCAGCAGTCCAGGACAGGGCCAGCCCCAGCATTTT